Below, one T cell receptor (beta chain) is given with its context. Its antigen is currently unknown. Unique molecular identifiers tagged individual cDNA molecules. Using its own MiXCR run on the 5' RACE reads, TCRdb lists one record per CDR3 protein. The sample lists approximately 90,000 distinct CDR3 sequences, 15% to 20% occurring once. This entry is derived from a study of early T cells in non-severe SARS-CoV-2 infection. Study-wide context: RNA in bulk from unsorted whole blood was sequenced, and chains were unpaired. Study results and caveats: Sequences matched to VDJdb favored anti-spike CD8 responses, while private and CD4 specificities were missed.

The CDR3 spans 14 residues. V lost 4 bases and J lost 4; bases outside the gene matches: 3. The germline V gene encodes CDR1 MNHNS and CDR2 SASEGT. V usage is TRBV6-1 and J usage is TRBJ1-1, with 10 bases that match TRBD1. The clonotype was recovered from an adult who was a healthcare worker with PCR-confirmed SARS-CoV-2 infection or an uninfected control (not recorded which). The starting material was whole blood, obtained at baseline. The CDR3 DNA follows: TGTGCCAGCAGTGTGGGACAGGGGAGCACTGAAGCTTTCTTT. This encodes CASSVGQGSTEAFF.